This TCR beta chain originates from a study of blood T cell repertoires in COVID-19 (dated by TCRdb to 2020 to 2021). Notes on the research overall: Samples covering the acute and convalescent phases of COVID-19 were provided by collaborators in the United States, Italy and Spain. Samples came from the ongoing ImmuneRACE study (first 160 participants) plus 1,254 subjects from 6 global collaborators. A freely available public database, intended as a resource for researchers studying the immune response to SARS-CoV-2, is where the repertoires were released. The dataset comprised deeply sampled blood TCRbeta repertoires from subjects exposed to, actively infected with, or recovered from COVID-19. Where available, HLA class I and class II types were obtained from metadata supplied by the sample provider rather than from assay-based typing. The material from the prospective study consisted of cDNA or gDNA derived from T cells, B-cell-depleted T cells, or PBMCs. The sample metadata nearly always contained a de-identified subject ID, COVID-19 status, age in years and sex.

The immunoSEQ Assay, a bias-controlled multiplex PCR, was used to amplify TCRbeta CDR3 regions from genomic DNA. As for the authors' bioinformatics: The number of nucleated cells in each sample was estimated by amplification of reference gene primers within the assay. To quantify the absolute abundance of each unique TCRbeta CDR3 rearrangement, sequence reads were collapsed and filtered. For each sample, productive Simpson clonality was calculated by taking the square root of Simpson's diversity index across productive rearrangements. This immuneACCESS table, as held by TCRdb, lists in-frame sequences with V and J called but not all clones. Of the missing ones, under half trace to an unresolved V gene in checked studies; the others have no known cause. V and J calls plus clone size are reproduced from that table; the DNA served to infer D and trimming. This sample lists 300,000 to 400,000 clones; about 85% were detected once. Over 1.5% of the sample rests with the top ten.

Participants in the prospective study were aged about 18 to 95 years, lived in 20 to 30 United States geographic areas, and enrolled through a virtual design. In the prospective study, cohorts were assigned on the basis of participant-reported clinical history obtained from a screening survey and a study questionnaire. A participant counted as exposed if, within 2 weeks of entering the study, that participant had been in contact with someone who had a PCR-confirmed or clinician-diagnosed COVID-19 case. Mobile phlebotomists in the prospective study collected whole blood, serum and a nasopharyngeal or oropharyngeal swab from every participant. Prospective study participants could optionally give additional blood draws and questionnaires over an approximately 2-month period. Prospective study blood samples were shipped either frozen or at room temperature before DNA extraction. The paper's findings and limits, for the study overall: Clinical and demographic metadata were provided uncurated, with the amount varying by source and participant.

Concerning this clone: Its recognized antigen is unknown. No per-base quality is available; no much larger clone lies one base away.

The sequence derives from a woman aged 25 to 39 who had been exposed to COVID-19. The sequenced sample was PBMCs or T cells enriched from blood (not recorded which).

The bases are TGTGCCAGCGCGACAGGGGGTCAGAGCGAGCAGTACTTC. This is translated as CASATGGQSEQYF. The V and J genes are TRBV9 and TRBJ2-7; TRBD1 lines up with 9 middle nucleotides. There are 13 amino acids in the CDR3, from cysteine to phenylalanine inclusive. Only the CDR3 region is kept as DNA, spanning 39 bases read in frame from base 1. Germline trimming: 7 bases from V, 6 bases from J; junction bases outside gene matches: 8. CDR1 and CDR2 are read off the germline V gene as SGDLS and YYNGEE.